Here is one TCR beta chain with its context. This entry belongs to a study of shared clonotypes between healthy human individuals. Produced via immunoSEQ multiplex PCR; TCRdb's table is partial and in-frame only. This sample yields some 2.1 million clones, of which 95% are seen a single time; roughly 0.13% belongs to the top ten. The TCR originated in a man between 18 and 35 years old in good health. Material for sequencing was naive CD4+ T cells sorted from blood. Subset in this sample: CD45RA+ positively selected.

CDR3 sequence reads: CSVAFGLSNEQYF. The CDR3 DNA sequence: TGCAGCGTTGCTTTCGGGCTTTCAAACGAGCAGTACTTC. The chain joins TRBV29-1 to TRBJ2-7; no reliable D call. The CDR3 runs to 13 residues. Germline V gene data show CDR1 as SQVTM and CDR2 as ANQGSEA. With 4 bases removed from V and 5 bases from J, the gap between germline ends came to 15 bases.